This T cell receptor beta chain came from a study of cytomegalovirus exposure and HLA in healthy donors. The PCR made use of 60 Vbeta and 13 Jbeta primers. Method: immunoSEQ multiplex PCR; TCRdb's copy keeps in-frame clones and lacks some. The sample has 150,000 to 200,000 clones. V shed 4 bases and J 1 base; nucleotides not matched to a gene: 6. The CDR3 sequence is 15 residues long. Germline CDR1 and CDR2: MNHEY and SMNVEV (reference sequence). The chain links TRBV27 to TRBJ1-1; 7 nucleotides agree with TRBD1. This sequence originates from a man aged 25-45 years in good health and CMV-seronegative. The specimen was PBMCs. Written as DNA, the CDR3 is TGTGCCAGCAGTTCCCTACAGGGGCCGAACACTGAAGCTTTCTTT. Amino acids: CASSSLQGPNTEAFF.